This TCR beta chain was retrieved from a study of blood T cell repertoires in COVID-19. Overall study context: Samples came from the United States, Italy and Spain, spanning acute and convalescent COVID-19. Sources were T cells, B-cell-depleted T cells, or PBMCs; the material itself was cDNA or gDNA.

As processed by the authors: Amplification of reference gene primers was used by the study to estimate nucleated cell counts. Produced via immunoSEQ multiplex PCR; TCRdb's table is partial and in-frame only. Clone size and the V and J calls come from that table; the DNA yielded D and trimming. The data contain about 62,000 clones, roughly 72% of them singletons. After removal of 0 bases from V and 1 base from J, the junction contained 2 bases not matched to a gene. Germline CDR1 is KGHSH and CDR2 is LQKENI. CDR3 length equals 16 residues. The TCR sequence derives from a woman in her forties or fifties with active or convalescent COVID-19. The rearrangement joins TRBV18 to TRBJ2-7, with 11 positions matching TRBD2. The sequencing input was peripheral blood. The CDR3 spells CASSPPGLAVSYEQYF. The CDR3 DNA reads TGTGCCAGCTCACCACCGGGACTAGCGGTTTCCTACGAGCAGTACTTC. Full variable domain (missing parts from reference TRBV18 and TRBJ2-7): NAGVMQNPRHLVRRRGQEARLRCSPMKGHSHVYWYRQLPEEGLKFMVYLQKENIIDESGMPKERFSAEFPKEGPSILRIQQVVRGDSAAYFCASSPPGLAVSYEQYFGPGTRLTVT.